This TCR beta chain was captured in a study of blood T cell repertoires in COVID-19 (dated by TCRdb to between 2020 and 2021). About the study as a whole: Samples covering the acute and convalescent phases of COVID-19 were provided by collaborators in the United States, Italy and Spain. The material from the prospective study consisted of cDNA or gDNA derived from T cells, B-cell-depleted T cells, or PBMCs. Subjects who had been exposed to COVID-19, were actively infected with it, or had recovered from it provided the deeply sampled blood TCRbeta repertoires that made up the dataset. The repertoires were released in a freely available public database meant as a resource for research on the immune response to SARS-CoV-2. The samples were drawn from the first 160 participants of the ongoing ImmuneRACE study and from 1,254 subjects provided by 6 global collaborators. The sample metadata nearly always contained a de-identified subject ID, COVID-19 status, age in years and sex. Where available, HLA class I and class II types were obtained from metadata supplied by the sample provider rather than from assay-based typing. Study-level results and caveats: The amount of clinical and demographic metadata varied by source and participant and was provided uncurated.

To note about this clone: Its specific antigen is unknown. No quality values exist for individual bases; no much larger clone is one base distant.

TCRbeta CDR3 regions were amplified from genomic DNA using the immunoSEQ Assay, a bias-controlled multiplex PCR. The original pipeline was this. Nucleated cell counts per sample were estimated from amplification of reference gene primers within the assay. To quantify the absolute abundance of each unique TCRbeta CDR3 rearrangement, sequence reads were collapsed and filtered. For each sample, productive Simpson clonality was calculated by taking the square root of Simpson's diversity index across productive rearrangements. In TCRdb, the immuneACCESS table is reduced to in-frame sequences with V and J assigned. These tables do not hold every clone; where another copy was compared, an unresolved V gene accounts for under half, and the others remain unexplained. The D gene and trimming were derived from the DNA, and the V and J assignments and clone size from that table. Recorded for this sample are some 150,000 clones; about 85% of them occurred a single time. The top ten clonotypes cover 0.63% of the sample.

One collaborating source in Seattle enrolled patients during active infection and followed them longitudinally through the course of disease. Whole blood was collected in K2EDTA tubes by collaborating institutions according to the institutions' own protocols. For TCRbeta analysis, collaborators shipped samples in one of three forms: frozen whole blood, isolated PBMCs, or DNA extracted from either of those sample types. V drops 0 bases and J drops 0 bases, leaving 10 bases in between. The germline V gene specifies SGHRS as CDR1 and YFSETQ as CDR2. The CDR3 runs 16 residues from the cysteine to the phenylalanine. The entry retains the CDR3 DNA only, 48 bases that are in frame from base 1.

The receptor comes from a man aged 60 to 75 with COVID-19, enrolled during active disease. The sequencing sample was made of peripheral blood. The chain is made from TRBV5-1 and TRBJ2-1; the D gene is possibly TRBD2, with 5 bases matching. The nucleotide sequence is given as TGCGCCAGCAGCTTGGATGGGAGTAGCTCCTACAATGAGCAGTTCTTC. It codes for CASSLDGSSSYNEQFF.